This section outlines one TCR beta chain sequence together with its context. Its antigen is not known. The sample originates from a study of T cell responses to AZD1222 COVID-19 vaccine. TCRdb's copy holds only in-frame clones and misses some; the assay was immunoSEQ multiplex PCR. The data show roughly 150,000 clones, with around 90% seen just once and around 1% held by the top ten. Second-dose intervals of approximately 4 or approximately 12 weeks were pooled. Overall study results and limits: White British donors predominated, females outnumbered males, and clonal diversity was possibly underestimated. Per reports, nearly half of all spike-specific TCRs target regions that are unmutated in variants. Baseline seropositivity occurred in only a handful of AZD1222 recipients.

The germline V gene encodes CDR1 SGHAT and CDR2 FQNNGV. The CDR3 consists of 15 residues. Trimming stripped 0 bases from V and 8 bases from J, with 16 bases between. The chain uses TRBV11-2 and TRBJ1-1, with D possibly TRBD1 on 5 matching bases. Sequenced material: peripheral blood, taken 28 days after the second AZD1222 dose. This receptor was identified in an adult who received the AZD1222 COVID-19 vaccine. The CDR3 loop is CASSLDWGGRTEAFF. Here the CDR3 DNA reads TGTGCCAGCAGCTTAGATTGGGGGGGGAGGACGGAAGCTTTCTTT.